A selection of T cell receptor beta chains follows, all from one sample in a study of response to subunit inactivated influenza vaccine. Each CDR3 protein gets one entry after TCRdb re-called the RT-PCR reads with MiXCR. This table holds approximately 530,000 distinct CDR3 sequences, less than 10% found once. This sample comprised PBMCs from blood, obtained 23 months after vaccination. These receptors came from a man between 50 and 75 years old who received an inactivated influenza vaccine. CDR3s include the opening cysteine and the closing phenylalanine or tryptophan. The order of the fields is clone size, D gene, V gene, J gene, CDR3 DNA, CDR3 protein. A D gene is named only where the DNA matches it firmly. The size of a clone is reported for some rows only, either as once, few or many, or as a class for expanded clones.

abundance: -
d_gene: -
v_gene: TRBV2
j_gene: TRBJ2-3
CDR3nt: TGTGCCAGCAGTGAAGGTGGTCATACGCAGTATTTT
CDR3aa: CASSEGGHTQYF

abundance: few
d_gene: TRBD2
v_gene: TRBV25-1
j_gene: TRBJ2-1
CDR3nt: TGTGCCAGCACAGTAGCGGGAGCCGATGGCGGTGAGCAGTTCTTC
CDR3aa: CASTVAGADGGEQFF

abundance: many
d_gene: TRBD1
v_gene: TRBV6-5
j_gene: TRBJ2-5
CDR3nt: TGTGCCAGCAGTAACACCGTGGGGACAGGGCAAGAGACCCAGTACTTC
CDR3aa: CASSNTVGTGQETQYF

abundance: many
d_gene: -
v_gene: TRBV5-1
j_gene: TRBJ1-1
CDR3nt: TGCGCCAGCAGCTACATCCAGAACACTGAAGCTTTCTTT
CDR3aa: CASSYIQNTEAFF

abundance: many
d_gene: TRBD2
v_gene: TRBV6-1
j_gene: TRBJ2-5
CDR3nt: TGTGCCAGCACCCAGGGACTAGCGGGAGTAGTAGAGACCCAGTACTTC
CDR3aa: CASTQGLAGVVETQYF

abundance: few
d_gene: -
v_gene: TRBV3-1
j_gene: TRBJ1-6
CDR3nt: TGTGCCAGCAGCCAAACAGAGAATTCACCCCTCCACTTT
CDR3aa: CASSQTENSPLHF

abundance: few
d_gene: -
v_gene: TRBV5-1
j_gene: TRBJ1-1
CDR3nt: TGCGCCAGCAGCAACGGGGGGGGGAGCGCTGAAGCTTTCTTT
CDR3aa: CASSNGGGSAEAFF

abundance: -
d_gene: -
v_gene: TRBV20-1
j_gene: TRBJ2-2
CDR3nt: TGCAGTGCTGCCCAACCCAACACCGGGGAGCTGTTTTTT
CDR3aa: CSAAQPNTGELFF

abundance: -
d_gene: -
v_gene: TRBV3-1
j_gene: TRBJ2-7
CDR3nt: TGTGCCAGCAGCTCACGACAGTCTAACGAGACCTCCTACGAGCAGTACTTC
CDR3aa: CASSSRQSNETSYEQYF

abundance: -
d_gene: -
v_gene: TRBV3-1
j_gene: TRBJ1-2
CDR3nt: TGTGCCAGCAGCAAGACAGGACTCGGCTTCACCTTC
CDR3aa: CASSKTGLGFTF

abundance: -
d_gene: -
v_gene: TRBV4-1
j_gene: TRBJ1-2
CDR3nt: TGCGCCAGCAGCCAACGCCAGCCATCTAACTATGGCTACACCTTC
CDR3aa: CASSQRQPSNYGYTF

abundance: -
d_gene: TRBD1
v_gene: TRBV6-4
j_gene: TRBJ2-7
CDR3nt: TGTGCCAGCAATGTCGGGACAGCCCTATACTGCGAGCAGTACTTC
CDR3aa: CASNVGTALYCEQYF

abundance: few
d_gene: TRBD2
v_gene: TRBV10-3
j_gene: TRBJ2-3
CDR3nt: TGTGCCATCGGGACTAGCGGGAAGAGCACAGATACGCAGTATTTT
CDR3aa: CAIGTSGKSTDTQYF

abundance: few
d_gene: TRBD1
v_gene: TRBV2
j_gene: TRBJ2-6
CDR3nt: TGTGCCAGCAGCGCGGACAGGGTTGCTGGGGCCAACGTCCTGACTTTC
CDR3aa: CASSADRVAGANVLTF

abundance: -
d_gene: -
v_gene: TRBV15
j_gene: TRBJ1-1
CDR3nt: TGTGCCACCAGCAGAACGACAAGGAGTTACACTGAAGCTTTCTTT
CDR3aa: CATSRTTRSYTEAFF

abundance: many
d_gene: -
v_gene: TRBV5-5
j_gene: TRBJ2-4
CDR3nt: TGTGCCAGCAGCTTGTTGTGGGCGCAAGCCAAAAACATTCAGTACTTC
CDR3aa: CASSLLWAQAKNIQYF

abundance: few
d_gene: -
v_gene: TRBV20-1
j_gene: TRBJ1-4
CDR3nt: TGCTGTGCTAGAGGGTCGCAGGGATACGTGAATGAAAAACTGTTTTTT
CDR3aa: CCARGSQGYVNEKLFF

abundance: few
d_gene: TRBD1
v_gene: TRBV6-2/TRBV6-3
j_gene: TRBJ2-7
CDR3nt: TGTGCCAGCAGTTACAGGGGACAGATCTACGAGCAGTACTTC
CDR3aa: CASSYRGQIYEQYF

abundance: few
d_gene: TRBD2
v_gene: TRBV25-1
j_gene: TRBJ2-1
CDR3nt: TGTGCCAGCAGTGCCGTAGGACTAGCGGTAAATGAGCAGTTCTTC
CDR3aa: CASSAVGLAVNEQFF

abundance: many
d_gene: -
v_gene: TRBV6-1
j_gene: TRBJ1-1
CDR3nt: TGTGCCAGCAGTGGACAGCTGCGCACTGAAGCTTTCTTT
CDR3aa: CASSGQLRTEAFF

abundance: few
d_gene: -
v_gene: TRBV5-1
j_gene: TRBJ2-4
CDR3nt: TGCGCCAGCAGCGGATTAGAAGGGGGCATTCAGTACTTC
CDR3aa: CASSGLEGGIQYF

abundance: few
d_gene: TRBD2
v_gene: TRBV7-8
j_gene: TRBJ2-6
CDR3nt: TGTGCCAGCAGCCGCCTACAGGGACTAGCGGGAGATGGGGCCAACGTCCTGACTTTC
CDR3aa: CASSRLQGLAGDGANVLTF

abundance: many
d_gene: -
v_gene: TRBV6-5
j_gene: TRBJ1-6
CDR3nt: TGTGCCAGCAGTTATTGGCAGGGTAATTCACCCCTCCACTTT
CDR3aa: CASSYWQGNSPLHF

abundance: few
d_gene: TRBD1
v_gene: TRBV12-3/TRBV12-4
j_gene: TRBJ2-5
CDR3nt: TGTGCCAGCAGTTTTACAGGGGAACAAGAGACCCAGTACTTC
CDR3aa: CASSFTGEQETQYF

abundance: few
d_gene: TRBD1
v_gene: TRBV24-1
j_gene: TRBJ1-2
CDR3nt: TGTGCCACCAGTACGGGACAGGACTATGGCTACACCTTC
CDR3aa: CATSTGQDYGYTF

abundance: -
d_gene: -
v_gene: TRBV6-1
j_gene: TRBJ2-5
CDR3nt: TGTGCCAGCAGTGAAGCATCATCCGGGACGCAGACCCAGTACTTC
CDR3aa: CASSEASSGTQTQYF

abundance: many
d_gene: TRBD2
v_gene: TRBV15
j_gene: TRBJ2-1
CDR3nt: TGTGCCACCAGCAGAGTGCGGGAGGGACTCGATGAGCAGTTCTTC
CDR3aa: CATSRVREGLDEQFF

abundance: many
d_gene: -
v_gene: TRBV14
j_gene: TRBJ1-5
CDR3nt: TGTGCCAGCAGCCAAGATCCCGACAGGTTTCAGCCCCAGCATTTT
CDR3aa: CASSQDPDRFQPQHF

abundance: -
d_gene: -
v_gene: TRBV7-2
j_gene: TRBJ2-3
CDR3nt: TGTGCCAGCAGCCCTATAACGATTACGCAGTATTTT
CDR3aa: CASSPITITQYF

abundance: -
d_gene: -
v_gene: TRBV28
j_gene: TRBJ1-6
CDR3nt: TGTGCCAGCAGCCCGCCGGGTCCGGAAATTTCACCCCTCCACTTT
CDR3aa: CASSPPGPEISPLHF

abundance: few
d_gene: -
v_gene: TRBV7-9
j_gene: TRBJ1-1
CDR3nt: TGTGCCAGCAGCATCGGACAATCAGAAGCTTTCTTT
CDR3aa: CASSIGQSEAFF

abundance: many
d_gene: -
v_gene: TRBV20-1
j_gene: TRBJ1-5
CDR3nt: TGCAGTGCTAGAGACGACCAGCCTGGGCAGCCCCAGCATTTT
CDR3aa: CSARDDQPGQPQHF

abundance: few
d_gene: -
v_gene: TRBV20-1
j_gene: TRBJ2-6
CDR3nt: TGCAGTGCCCAAAGCTCTGGGGCCAACGTCCTGACTTTC
CDR3aa: CSAQSSGANVLTF

abundance: -
d_gene: -
v_gene: TRBV11-2
j_gene: TRBJ1-1
CDR3nt: TGTGCCAGCAGCCACGGGCTGGACACTGAAGCTTTCTTT
CDR3aa: CASSHGLDTEAFF

abundance: many
d_gene: -
v_gene: TRBV9
j_gene: TRBJ1-2
CDR3nt: TGTGCCAGCAGTCAGGGGTACTATGGCTACACCTTC
CDR3aa: CASSQGYYGYTF

abundance: -
d_gene: -
v_gene: TRBV27
j_gene: TRBJ2-6
CDR3nt: TGTGCCAGCAGTCCGCATTCTGGGGCCAACGTCCTGACTTTC
CDR3aa: CASSPHSGANVLTF

abundance: many
d_gene: -
v_gene: TRBV4-3
j_gene: TRBJ2-7
CDR3nt: TGCGCCAGCAGCCAAGGAAGAACCTACGAGCAGTACTTC
CDR3aa: CASSQGRTYEQYF

abundance: many
d_gene: TRBD1
v_gene: TRBV6-5
j_gene: TRBJ1-4
CDR3nt: TGTGCCAGCAGTTATGGGACAGGGGACCATGAAAAACTGTTTTTT
CDR3aa: CASSYGTGDHEKLFF

abundance: few
d_gene: -
v_gene: TRBV5-1
j_gene: TRBJ2-7
CDR3nt: TGCGCCAGCAGCTTGAGGACCCTCTCCTACGAGCAGTACTTC
CDR3aa: CASSLRTLSYEQYF

abundance: many
d_gene: TRBD2
v_gene: TRBV6-6
j_gene: TRBJ2-7
CDR3nt: TGTGCCAGCTCATCGGGACTAGCGGGCGAGCAGTACTTC
CDR3aa: CASSSGLAGEQYF

abundance: few
d_gene: TRBD1
v_gene: TRBV7-9
j_gene: TRBJ1-5
CDR3nt: TGTGCCAGCAGCCCGGGACAGGGGGCTTATCAGCCCCAGCATTTT
CDR3aa: CASSPGQGAYQPQHF

abundance: few
d_gene: -
v_gene: TRBV15
j_gene: TRBJ2-1
CDR3nt: TGTGCCACCAGCAGAGCCCACAATGAGCAGTTCTTC
CDR3aa: CATSRAHNEQFF

abundance: -
d_gene: -
v_gene: TRBV11-2
j_gene: TRBJ2-3
CDR3nt: TGTGCCAGCAGCTTAGATCGGCAGGATACGCAGTATTTT
CDR3aa: CASSLDRQDTQYF

abundance: -
d_gene: TRBD2
v_gene: TRBV28
j_gene: TRBJ2-7
CDR3nt: TGTGCCAGCAGTACCCGGACTAGCGGGACTATCGACGAGCAGTACTTC
CDR3aa: CASSTRTSGTIDEQYF

abundance: -
d_gene: TRBD2
v_gene: TRBV2
j_gene: TRBJ2-3
CDR3nt: TGTGCCAGCAGTGACACTAGCGGGGGACCATTTAGCACAGATACGCAGTATTTT
CDR3aa: CASSDTSGGPFSTDTQYF

abundance: many
d_gene: TRBD2
v_gene: TRBV20-1
j_gene: TRBJ2-5
CDR3nt: TGCAGTGCTAGAGCCCTAGCGGGAGGGCGAGGGGAGACCCAGTACTTC
CDR3aa: CSARALAGGRGETQYF

abundance: -
d_gene: -
v_gene: TRBV4-3
j_gene: TRBJ2-6
CDR3nt: TGCGCCAGCAGCCAATCCCTAGCAACGGGGGCCAACGTCCTGACTTTC
CDR3aa: CASSQSLATGANVLTF

abundance: many
d_gene: TRBD1
v_gene: TRBV7-9
j_gene: TRBJ2-3
CDR3nt: TGTGCCAGCAGCTCAAAAGGGGGCGGGACAGATACGCAGTATTTT
CDR3aa: CASSSKGGGTDTQYF

abundance: many
d_gene: -
v_gene: TRBV7-9
j_gene: TRBJ1-4
CDR3nt: TGTGCCAGCTCATCCGGGGGTACTAATGAAAAACTGTTTTTT
CDR3aa: CASSSGGTNEKLFF

abundance: -
d_gene: TRBD1
v_gene: TRBV3-1
j_gene: TRBJ2-1
CDR3nt: TGTGCCAGCAGCCAAAGAGGGACAGGGTTTTTACACAGTGAGCAGTTCTTC
CDR3aa: CASSQRGTGFLHSEQFF

abundance: many
d_gene: TRBD1
v_gene: TRBV20-1
j_gene: TRBJ2-5
CDR3nt: TGCAGTGCTAGAGGGACAGGGGGCACGGAGACCCAGTACTTC
CDR3aa: CSARGTGGTETQYF

abundance: -
d_gene: TRBD2
v_gene: TRBV12-3/TRBV12-4
j_gene: TRBJ2-1
CDR3nt: TGTGCCAGCAGTTTGAGGACTAGCGGGACCTACAATGAGCAGTTCTTC
CDR3aa: CASSLRTSGTYNEQFF

abundance: many
d_gene: -
v_gene: TRBV6-5
j_gene: TRBJ1-6
CDR3nt: TGTGCCAGCAGTTGGGGCACCAATTCACCCCTCCACTTT
CDR3aa: CASSWGTNSPLHF

abundance: many
d_gene: -
v_gene: TRBV27
j_gene: TRBJ1-1
CDR3nt: TGTGCCAGCAGTGCTAGGGCGAGGACTGAAGCTTTCTTT
CDR3aa: CASSARARTEAFF

abundance: -
d_gene: -
v_gene: TRBV18
j_gene: TRBJ2-7
CDR3nt: TGTGCCAGCTCACCACCTACCCGGCAGCAGTACTTC
CDR3aa: CASSPPTRQQYF

abundance: -
d_gene: -
v_gene: TRBV27
j_gene: TRBJ2-2
CDR3nt: TGTGCCAGCAGTCTCCCTGCCGGCACCGGGGAGCTGTTTTTT
CDR3aa: CASSLPAGTGELFF